These T cell receptor beta chains were read from a single sample in a study of early T cells in non-severe SARS-CoV-2 infection. Each CDR3 protein gets one entry after TCRdb re-called the 5' RACE reads with MiXCR. The sample lists 85,000 to 90,000 distinct CDR3 sequences; 11% to 15% were seen once. Sequencing was performed on whole blood. These receptors were taken from an adult who was a healthcare worker with PCR-confirmed SARS-CoV-2 infection or an uninfected control (not recorded which). Each CDR3 is given with its conserved first and last residue. Fields, in order: J gene, D gene, V gene, clone size, CDR3 protein, CDR3 DNA. A D gene is named only where the DNA matches it firmly. Clone size, where shown, is once, few, many, or a class for clones that have expanded.

j_gene: TRBJ2-7
d_gene: .
v_gene: TRBV7-9
abundance: few
CDR3aa: CASSLGSFFSYEQYF
CDR3nt: TGTGCCAGCAGCTTAGGGTCATTTTTCTCCTACGAGCAGTACTTC

j_gene: TRBJ2-1
d_gene: .
v_gene: TRBV11-2
abundance: .
CDR3aa: CASTDPGVDRYNEQFF
CDR3nt: TGTGCCAGCACCGATCCGGGTGTAGACCGGTACAATGAGCAGTTCTTC

j_gene: TRBJ1-4
d_gene: TRBD1
v_gene: TRBV12-3/TRBV12-4
abundance: many
CDR3aa: CASSPKGQVGNQGEKLFF
CDR3nt: TGTGCCAGCAGCCCAAAAGGACAGGTCGGCAATCAGGGCGAAAAACTGTTTTTT

j_gene: TRBJ2-5
d_gene: .
v_gene: TRBV20-1
abundance: few
CDR3aa: CSGGQYQETQYF
CDR3nt: TGCAGTGGAGGACAGTACCAAGAGACCCAGTACTTC

j_gene: TRBJ1-1
d_gene: .
v_gene: TRBV10-3
abundance: .
CDR3aa: CATKQVGTEAFF
CDR3nt: TGTGCCACGAAGCAAGTGGGCACTGAAGCTTTCTTT

j_gene: TRBJ1-1
d_gene: TRBD1
v_gene: TRBV18
abundance: many
CDR3aa: CASSSTGGTEAFF
CDR3nt: TGTGCCAGCTCATCAACAGGGGGCACTGAAGCTTTCTTT

j_gene: TRBJ2-7
d_gene: .
v_gene: TRBV3-1
abundance: few
CDR3aa: CASRDQTRTYEQYF
CDR3nt: TGTGCCAGCAGGGACCAAACTAGGACCTACGAGCAGTACTTC

j_gene: TRBJ1-4
d_gene: TRBD1
v_gene: TRBV7-2
abundance: few
CDR3aa: CASSWQGGEKLFF
CDR3nt: TGTGCCAGCAGTTGGCAGGGGGGAGAAAAACTGTTTTTT

j_gene: TRBJ2-1
d_gene: TRBD1
v_gene: TRBV24-1
abundance: few
CDR3aa: CATSDPSGGREQFF
CDR3nt: TGTGCCACCAGTGATCCCTCAGGGGGCCGGGAGCAGTTCTTC

j_gene: TRBJ2-1
d_gene: TRBD1
v_gene: TRBV29-1
abundance: many
CDR3aa: CSVSGTGYNEQFF
CDR3nt: TGCAGCGTTTCCGGGACAGGGTACAATGAGCAGTTCTTC

j_gene: TRBJ1-5
d_gene: .
v_gene: TRBV7-8
abundance: many
CDR3aa: CASSPPWGRSNQPQHF
CDR3nt: TGTGCCAGCAGCCCACCGTGGGGTCGAAGCAATCAGCCCCAGCATTTT

j_gene: TRBJ2-3
d_gene: TRBD1
v_gene: TRBV5-1
abundance: .
CDR3aa: CASYRDRVADTQYF
CDR3nt: TGCGCCAGCTACCGGGACAGGGTAGCAGATACGCAGTATTTT

j_gene: TRBJ1-2
d_gene: .
v_gene: TRBV19
abundance: .
CDR3aa: CASSIDATLTDNYGYTF
CDR3nt: TGTGCCAGTAGTATAGATGCGACCTTGACGGATAACTATGGCTACACCTTC

j_gene: TRBJ1-1
d_gene: .
v_gene: TRBV5-5
abundance: few
CDR3aa: CASSLTGAPSSIEAFF
CDR3nt: TGTGCCAGCAGCTTAACCGGGGCGCCTTCCTCCATTGAAGCTTTCTTT

j_gene: TRBJ1-2
d_gene: TRBD1
v_gene: TRBV5-6
abundance: once
CDR3aa: CASRRQGALFGYTF
CDR3nt: TGTGCCAGCAGGCGACAGGGGGCACTCTTTGGCTACACCTTC

j_gene: TRBJ2-1
d_gene: .
v_gene: TRBV13
abundance: .
CDR3aa: CASRAWFRGHEQFF
CDR3nt: TGTGCCAGCAGAGCCTGGTTCAGGGGCCATGAGCAGTTCTTC

j_gene: TRBJ2-7
d_gene: .
v_gene: TRBV3-1
abundance: many
CDR3aa: CASSQVPGHEQYF
CDR3nt: TGTGCCAGCAGCCAAGTTCCAGGTCACGAGCAGTACTTC

j_gene: TRBJ2-3
d_gene: .
v_gene: TRBV3-1
abundance: few
CDR3aa: CASSQKGGTSTDTQYF
CDR3nt: TGTGCCAGCAGCCAGAAGGGCGGGACTAGCACAGATACGCAGTATTTT

j_gene: TRBJ1-5
d_gene: .
v_gene: TRBV6-5
abundance: many
CDR3aa: CASSYSSIYSNQPQHF
CDR3nt: TGTGCCAGCAGTTACTCGAGCATTTATAGCAATCAGCCCCAGCATTTT

j_gene: TRBJ2-7
d_gene: TRBD1
v_gene: TRBV6-6
abundance: many
CDR3aa: CASSYPGTGGSEQYF
CDR3nt: TGTGCCAGCAGTTACCCCGGGACAGGGGGGAGCGAGCAGTACTTC

j_gene: TRBJ2-1
d_gene: .
v_gene: TRBV6-4
abundance: .
CDR3aa: CASSHEGGSYNEQFF
CDR3nt: TGTGCCAGCAGTCACGAGGGGGGCTCCTACAATGAGCAGTTCTTC

j_gene: TRBJ2-7
d_gene: TRBD1
v_gene: TRBV3-1
abundance: few
CDR3aa: CASRPTGGEQYF
CDR3nt: TGTGCCAGCAGGCCAACAGGGGGCGAGCAGTACTTC

j_gene: TRBJ2-2
d_gene: TRBD1
v_gene: TRBV20-1
abundance: few
CDR3aa: CSARGTGYPGELFF
CDR3nt: TGCAGTGCTAGAGGGACAGGGTATCCCGGGGAGCTGTTTTTT

j_gene: TRBJ1-1
d_gene: .
v_gene: TRBV29-1
abundance: .
CDR3aa: CSVEDRGDTEAFF
CDR3nt: TGCAGCGTTGAAGACAGGGGTGATACTGAAGCTTTCTTT

j_gene: TRBJ1-1
d_gene: TRBD1
v_gene: TRBV7-2
abundance: .
CDR3aa: CASSRQGALNTEAFF
CDR3nt: TGTGCCAGCAGCAGACAGGGGGCTTTAAACACTGAAGCTTTCTTT

j_gene: TRBJ2-4
d_gene: .
v_gene: TRBV2
abundance: few
CDR3aa: CASSRGRGNIQYF
CDR3nt: TGTGCCAGCTCAAGGGGACGAGGAAACATTCAGTACTTC

j_gene: TRBJ1-1
d_gene: TRBD1
v_gene: TRBV5-1
abundance: few
CDR3aa: CASSRTGESTEAFF
CDR3nt: TGCGCCAGCAGCAGAACAGGGGAAAGCACTGAAGCTTTCTTT

j_gene: TRBJ1-1
d_gene: TRBD1
v_gene: TRBV7-6
abundance: few
CDR3aa: CASRTGGETEAFF
CDR3nt: TGTGCCAGCAGGACAGGGGGGGAGACTGAAGCTTTCTTT

j_gene: TRBJ2-3
d_gene: .
v_gene: TRBV4-2
abundance: few
CDR3aa: CASSLTTTGEVADTQYF
CDR3nt: TGTGCCAGCAGCCTTACAACAACAGGGGAGGTAGCAGATACGCAGTATTTT